What follows are 10 T cell receptor beta chains derived from one specimen sequenced in a study of blood T cell repertoires in COVID-19. Profiled with immunoSEQ multiplex PCR; TCRdb holds only in-frame clones, not every one. The table shows 450,000 or so clones, with less than 95% occurring only once. Sequencing was done on a sample of PBMCs or T cells enriched from blood (not recorded which). These receptors all come from a man between 18 and 29 years old who had recovered from COVID-19.

The gene calls are TRBV11-2 and TRBJ2-1; 9 bases align to TRBD2. The J segment lost 4 bases and the V segment lost 2 bases, leaving 6 bases of the junction unmatched. Germline CDR1 is SGHAT and CDR2 is FQNNGV. This CDR3 is built from 16 residues. DNA for the CDR3: TGTGCCAGCAGCTTAATGACTAGCGGATTATACAATGAGCAGTTCTTC. This codes for CASSLMTSGLYNEQFF.

The CDR3 here is CATGTYYKGNEQFF. CDR3 DNA: TGTGCCACCGGGACTTACTACAAGGGGAATGAGCAGTTCTTC. The chain joins TRBV24-1 to TRBJ2-1, with D perhaps matching TRBD2 (6 bases). The CDR3 sequence is 14 residues long. CDR1 and CDR2 (germline): KGHDR, SFDVKD. V was trimmed by 9 bases and J by 7 bases, leaving 18 bases between them.

The chain joins TRBV29-1 to TRBJ1-1, with TRBD1 matching 12 bases. This CDR3 region has 14 residues. J was trimmed by 4 bases and V by 6 bases; bases with no gene match: 6. CDR1 is SQVTM, CDR2 ANQGSEA, per germline. CDR3 nucleotide sequence: TGCAGCGTATGGGACAGGGGGCATTTCACTGAAGCTTTCTTT. This gives the protein CSVWDRGHFTEAFF.

The chain carries TRBV6-1 and TRBJ1-1, with no clear D. The CDR3 has 13 residues. Germline V CDR1 and CDR2: MNHNS, SASEGT. V shed 2 bases and J shed 4 bases, with 8 bases lying between them. The CDR3 region is CASSEMPGTEAFF. The CDR3 nucleotides are TGTGCCAGCAGTGAAATGCCCGGCACTGAAGCTTTCTTT.

The chain links TRBV11-3 to TRBJ1-1; D gene ambiguous. Germline V gene lookup returns CDR1 SGHNT and CDR2 YENEEA. The CDR3 is made up of 15 amino acids. The ends were cut back, 5 bases at V and 0 bases at J, with 13 bases in the middle. CDR3 in DNA: TGTGCCAGCAGCCCCGAGCGCACTTTGAACACTGAAGCTTTCTTT. It yields the protein CASSPERTLNTEAFF.

This sequence joins TRBV6-5 and TRBJ2-2, with 8 bases that match TRBD1. The CDR3 spans 15 residues. Germline trimming cut 7 bases from V and 3 bases from J; bases unmatched to any gene: 7. Germline V gives CDR1 MNHEY, CDR2 SVGAGI. The CDR3 coding sequence is TGTGCCAGCACACTCCAGGGGGCGGACACCGGGGAGCTGTTTTTT. It codes for CASTLQGADTGELFF.

This clone was observed a handful of times. The chain combines TRBV3-1 (or the pseudogene TRBV3-2) with TRBJ2-5; 13 bases agree with TRBD2. The CDR3 is 17 amino acids. Germline V lookup: CDR1 LGHDT, CDR2 YNNKEL (reference sequence). Germline trimming cut 4 bases from V and 1 base from J; bases unmatched to any gene: 6. This chain's CDR3 is CASSLGLAGARQETQYF. CDR3 nucleotide sequence: TGTGCCAGCAGCCTAGGACTAGCGGGAGCCCGCCAAGAGACCCAGTACTTC.

The chain links TRBV19 to TRBJ1-1, with 7 nucleotides matching TRBD1. The length of the CDR3 is 15 residues. CDR1 is LNHDA and CDR2 is SQIVND in the germline V gene (reference sequence). Trimming cost V 4 bases and J 5 bases; bases outside gene matches: 10. The DNA for the CDR3 is TGTGCCAGTAGTAACGGGGTGACAGGGAGTACTGAAGCTTTCTTT. Translated, it gives CASSNGVTGSTEAFF.

This clone was seen more than once but under ten times. This chain uses TRBV4-1 with TRBJ1-5; no clear D gene. V shed 1 base and J shed 9 bases, with 10 bases lying between them. CDR3 size: 13 residues. Germline-derived CDR1 and CDR2 are MGHRA and YSYEKL. The CDR3 DNA is TGCGCCAGCAGCCAAGTATTCGCGGGGCCCCAGCATTTT. It translates to CASSQVFAGPQHF.

This rearrangement joins TRBV2 to TRBJ2-7, with no clear D. Trimming removed 7 bases at V and 3 bases at J, with 7 bases between. In germline, CDR1 is SNHLY, CDR2 FYNNEI. The CDR3 is 11 amino acids. CDR3 coding DNA: TGTGCCAGCATACAGAACTACGAGCAGTACTTC. This codes for CASIQNYEQYF. Based on the CDR3 plus reference TRBV2 and TRBJ2-7, the full variable domain is EPEVTQTPSHQVTQMGQEVILRCVPISNHLYFYWYRQILGQKVEFLVSFYNNEISEKSEIFDDQFSVERPDGSNFTLKIRSTKLEDSAMYFCASIQNYEQYFGPGTRLTVT.